These 6 T cell receptor beta chains came from one sample sequenced in a study of human T cells and chemical hapten exposure. TCRdb recomputed calls from the RACE reads with MiXCR, one row per CDR3 protein. This sample carries 150,000 to 200,000 distinct CDR3 sequences, approximately 26% of them seen once, and the ten largest clones take approximately 2.5%. Time point given: patch test 3, about 24 weeks after DPC sensitization. Treatment specified: therapeutic diphenylcyclopropenone sensitization with weekly scalp DPC. Sequenced here: whole blood, sampled in connection with sensitization to the hapten diphenylcyclopropenone (DPC). The receptors were sampled from a woman aged 40 to 55 with alopecia areata. Some clones in this sample may be carry-over from other donors' samples.

This chain joins TRBV3-1 and TRBJ1-6; the match to TRBD1 covers 7 bases. J was trimmed by 4 bases and V by 5 bases; bases with no gene match: 5. From germline, CDR1 is LGHDT and CDR2 YNNKEL (reference sequence). The CDR3 extends over 15 amino acids. The CDR3 DNA is TGTGCCAGCAGCGCCGGGACAGTTTATAATTCACCCCTCCACTTT. Encoded protein: CASSAGTVYNSPLHF.

The V call is TRBV7-2, the J call TRBJ2-1, with 11 nucleotides matching TRBD1. Germline trimming cut 1 base from V and 6 bases from J; bases unmatched to any gene: 5. The CDR3 is made up of 16 amino acids. Per germline, CDR1 SGHTA and CDR2 FQGNSA. The CDR3 DNA reads TGTGCCAGCAGCTTAGTTACGGGACAGGGGGGCAATGAGCAGTTCTTC. It yields the protein CASSLVTGQGGNEQFF.

The table lists this clonotype with a few counts. V and J are TRBV10-3 and TRBJ2-1; 10 bases map to TRBD2. Germline V gene lookup returns CDR1 ENHRY and CDR2 SYGVKD. The CDR3 is 15 residues long. V was clipped by 4 bases and J by 8 bases; unmatched bases: 8. In DNA, the CDR3 is TGTGCCATCAGTGCTCGAGCTGGGACTAGCGATGAGCAGTTCTTC. Protein product: CAISARAGTSDEQFF.

This clonotype appeared a few times. This rearrangement joins TRBV12-3 or TRBV12-4 to TRBJ2-1; D gene ambiguous. The CDR3 runs to 12 residues. Trimming took 4 bases from V and 12 from J, leaving 13 bases between them. The DNA for the CDR3 is TGTGCCAGCAGTTCGGCCTATTACGTGCAGTTCTTC. Protein: CASSSAYYVQFF.

This clonotype was observed a few times. The V and J genes are TRBV6-2 or TRBV6-3 and TRBJ2-2, with D tentatively TRBD1 or TRBD2 (5 bases each). Germline lookup yields CDR1 MNHEY and CDR2 SVGEGT. V lost 5 bases, J lost 5 bases, and 12 bases lay in between. CDR3 length: 14 residues. In nucleotides, the CDR3 is TGTGCCAGCAGTCACAACAGGAGGACCGGGGAGCTGTTTTTT. This translates into CASSHNRRTGELFF.

This chain uses TRBV4-3 with TRBJ2-3, with a weak D call TRBD1 (7 bases). The ends were cut back, 0 bases at V and 1 base at J, with 11 bases in the middle. CDR1 and CDR2 (germline): LGHNA, YSLEER. The CDR3 is 16 amino acids. CDR3 loop: CASSQDRGTGTDTQYF. As DNA, the CDR3 is TGCGCCAGCAGCCAAGATCGCGGGACAGGCACAGATACGCAGTATTTT.